A single sample is the source of the 7 T cell receptor beta chains below, sequenced in a study of OX40 agonist ivuxolimab in advanced cancers. The library relied on the immunoSEQ multiplex PCR assay. The immuneACCESS repertoire file appears here via TCRdb, limited to in-frame rearrangements. These files lack a portion of the clones; in checked studies, under half of the deficit traces to unresolved V genes, and the cause of the others is not known. In all, the sample holds 70,000 to 95,000 clones, and nearly 95% of those were seen once. The top ten hold 20% of the sample. Sequenced here: CD4+ or CD8+ T cells sorted from blood, sampled in a trial of the OX40 agonist ivuxolimab. These receptors were obtained from an adult with an advanced solid tumor such as melanoma, head and neck, liver or kidney cancer.

The rearrangement links TRBV19 to TRBJ1-5, with a weak D call TRBD1 (6 bases). This CDR3 is 13 amino acids long. The germline V gene encodes CDR1 LNHDA and CDR2 SQIVND (reference sequence). The germline V and J ends were trimmed by 11 bases and 2 bases, with 13 bases remaining between them. The CDR3 sequence: CALGGLGNQPQHF. The CDR3 DNA reads TGTGCCCTCGGGGGGCTCGGCAATCAGCCCCAGCATTTT. Full variable domain (outside the CDR3, taken from reference TRBV19 and TRBJ1-5): DGGITQSPKYLFRKEGQNVTLSCEQNLNHDAMYWYRQDPGQGLRLIYYSQIVNDFQKGDIAEGYSVSREKKESFPLTVTSAQKNPTAFYLCALGGLGNQPQHFGDGTRLSIL.

V is TRBV6-1 and J is TRBJ2-7; D is unclear. V shed 0 bases and J shed 0 bases, with 0 bases lying between them. The germline gives CDR1 MNHNS, CDR2 SASEGT. The CDR3 length is 12 residues. The CDR3: CASSEASYEQYF. The DNA of the CDR3 is TGTGCCAGCAGTGAAGCCTCCTACGAGCAGTACTTC.

The gene calls are TRBV10-3 and TRBJ2-7; 11 positions match TRBD2. The germline V gene has CDR1 ENHRY and CDR2 SYGVKD. J was trimmed by 7 bases and V by 3 bases; bases with no gene match: 8. The CDR3 extends over 15 amino acids. CDR3: CAISEGSGRAGEQYF. The DNA of the CDR3 is TGTGCCATCAGTGAAGGTAGCGGGAGGGCCGGGGAGCAGTACTTC.

This chain links TRBV7-6 with TRBJ1-1; D gene ambiguous. This CDR3 is built from 14 residues. The V end was cut by 3 bases, the J end by 7 bases, with 15 bases between. In germline, CDR1 is SGHVS, CDR2 FNYEAQ. CDR3 DNA sequence: TGTGCCAGCAGCTTTGGAGGGTTGACCCATGAAGCTTTCTTT. Residues: CASSFGGLTHEAFF.

The rearrangement links TRBV12-5 to TRBJ2-7, with TRBD1 identical over 9 bases. The CDR3 is made up of 14 amino acids. Trimming took 3 bases from V and 5 from J; bases not matched to a gene: 5. The germline CDR1 and CDR2 sequences are LGHNT and FRNRAP. CDR3 amino acids: CASGFRDRANEQYF. CDR3 bases: TGTGCTAGTGGTTTTCGGGACAGGGCAAACGAGCAGTACTTC.

V is TRBV4-3 and J is TRBJ2-1, with 12 bases aligning to TRBD2. CDR1 and CDR2 from the germline V gene are LGHNA and YSLEER. V lost 4 bases to trimming and J lost 7 bases; unmatched junction nucleotides: 8. The CDR3 totals 16 residues. This chain's CDR3 is CASSPLSSGGANEQFF. The CDR3 bases are TGCGCCAGCAGCCCCTTATCTAGCGGGGGGGCAAATGAGCAGTTCTTC.

This chain uses TRBV7-6 with TRBJ2-5; TRBD1 matches 7 bases. The CDR3 totals 15 residues. The V gene end was trimmed by 5 bases and the J gene end by 1 base; junction bases not matched to a gene: 7. The germline V gene encodes CDR1 SGHVS and CDR2 FNYEAQ. The CDR3 region has the DNA TGTGCCAGCAGCGATCCGGGACAGCGCCAAGAGACCCAGTACTTC. Its protein is CASSDPGQRQETQYF.